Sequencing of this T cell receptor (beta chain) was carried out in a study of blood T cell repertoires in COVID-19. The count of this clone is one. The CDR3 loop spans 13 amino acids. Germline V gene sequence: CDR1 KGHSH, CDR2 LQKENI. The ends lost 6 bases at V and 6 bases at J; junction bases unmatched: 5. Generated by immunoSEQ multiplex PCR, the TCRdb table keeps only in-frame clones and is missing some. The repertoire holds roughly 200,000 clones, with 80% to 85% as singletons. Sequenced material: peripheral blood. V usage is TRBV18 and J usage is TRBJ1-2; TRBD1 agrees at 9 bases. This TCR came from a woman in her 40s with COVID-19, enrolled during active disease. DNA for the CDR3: TGTGCCAGCTCTTCCCGGGACAGGGATGGCTACACCTTC. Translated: CASSSRDRDGYTF. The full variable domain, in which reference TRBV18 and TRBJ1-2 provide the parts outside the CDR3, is NAGVMQNPRHLVRRRGQEARLRCSPMKGHSHVYWYRQLPEEGLKFMVYLQKENIIDESGMPKERFSAEFPKEGPSILRIQQVVRGDSAAYFCASSSRDRDGYTFGSGTRLTVV.